This passage covers 21 T cell receptor beta chains from one sample sequenced in a study of shared clonotypes between healthy human individuals. TCRdb's table, derived via immunoSEQ multiplex PCR, lists solely in-frame clones and lacks some. This repertoire shows around 430,000 clones, 70% to 80% found once; its top ten account for about 13%. The sample taken for sequencing was PBMCs. The receptors were gathered from a woman in her forties in good health. Some clones in this sample may be carry-over from other donors' samples.

The chain is built from TRBV2 and TRBJ2-1; TRBD1 matches 10 bases. Germline assignment: CDR1 SNHLY and CDR2 FYNNEI. CDR3 size: 14 residues. V was clipped by 1 base and J by 13 bases; unmatched bases: 7. DNA for the CDR3: TGTGCCAGCAGTGAAGAGGGACAGGGGACTCGTCAGTTCTTC. It yields the protein CASSEEGQGTRQFF.

The V gene is TRBV5-1, the J gene TRBJ2-2; D gene ambiguous. From germline, CDR1 is SGHRS and CDR2 YFSETQ. V lost 6 bases and J lost 2, with 14 bases in between. The CDR3 has 15 amino acids. Written as DNA, the CDR3 is TGCGCCAGCATCCAGCAACCCTCTAACACCGGGGAGCTGTTTTTT. It specifies CASIQQPSNTGELFF.

The genes are TRBV27 and TRBJ1-4; D uncertain. This CDR3 comprises 13 residues. The V end was cut by 9 bases, the J end by 1 base, with 9 bases between. Looked up from germline, CDR1 is MNHEY and CDR2 is SMNVEV (reference sequence). CDR3 DNA: TGTGCCAGTTCGTGGAGAACTAATGAAAAACTGTTTTTT. This translates into CASSWRTNEKLFF.

The chain joins TRBV5-1 to TRBJ1-1; TRBD1 matches at 8 bases. Trimming removed 0 bases from V and 3 bases from J; junction bases left unmatched: 7. From germline, CDR1 is SGHRS and CDR2 YFSETQ. The CDR3 contains 16 residues. The CDR3 region has the DNA TGCGCCAGCAGCTTGGCCCAACAGGGGGGGGACACTGAAGCTTTCTTT. This translates into CASSLAQQGGDTEAFF.

The rearrangement uses TRBV28 and TRBJ1-5, with a tentative D call TRBD1 (5 bases). Germline CDR1 is MDHEN and CDR2 is SYDVKM. The CDR3 has 16 residues. With 4 bases removed from V and 2 bases from J, the gap between germline ends came to 15 bases. CDR3 sequence (DNA): TGTGCCAGCAGTTCCTTGACAGAGGCGGGCAATCAGCCCCAGCATTTT. Translated: CASSSLTEAGNQPQHF.

This clone was detected only once. The genes are TRBV11-3 and TRBJ2-2; D is possibly TRBD2 (5 bases). There are 16 residues in the CDR3. Trimming pared 3 bases from V and 4 bases from J, leaving 15 bases between. Germline CDR1 reads SGHNT; CDR2 reads YENEEA. The CDR3 loop reads CASSFSGVKFTGELFF. CDR3 DNA sequence: TGTGCCAGCAGCTTTTCCGGGGTTAAGTTCACCGGGGAGCTGTTTTTT.

The V and J genes are TRBV5-1 and TRBJ1-3; D ambiguous. Germline V gene lookup returns CDR1 SGHRS and CDR2 YFSETQ. V was cut by 5 bases and J by 0 bases, with 12 bases left in between. This CDR3 spans 15 amino acids. The CDR3 here is CASRGAPDSGNTIYF. CDR3 sequence (DNA): TGCGCCAGCAGAGGAGCACCGGACTCTGGAAACACCATATATTTT.

This chain links TRBV7-8 with TRBJ2-2; weak D call: TRBD2 (6 bases). This CDR3 spans 14 amino acids. CDR1 and CDR2 (germline): SGHVS, FQNEAQ. Trimming cost V 5 bases and J 4 bases, with 11 bases left between them. This chain's CDR3 is CASSPPGGTGELFF. The CDR3 DNA sequence: TGTGCCAGCAGCCCCCCCGGGGGCACCGGGGAGCTGTTTTTT.

The rearrangement uses TRBV27 and TRBJ2-3, with TRBD2 matching over 13 bases. Germline V gene data show CDR1 as MNHEY and CDR2 as SMNVEV (reference sequence). The V gene end was trimmed by 6 bases and the J gene end by 4 bases; junction bases not matched to a gene: 10. The CDR3 extends over 17 amino acids. The CDR3 DNA reads as TGTGCCAGCAGCTCTAGGACTAGCGGGAGTATAGCAGATACGCAGTATTTT. The encoded protein is CASSSRTSGSIADTQYF.

This chain joins TRBV14 and TRBJ2-2; 8 bases agree with TRBD2. Germline CDR1 and CDR2: SGHDN and FVKESK. This CDR3 region has 17 residues. V shed 2 bases, J shed 3 bases, and the junction held 8 bases outside the gene matches. CDR3: CASSQTNGTRYTGELFF. CDR3 DNA sequence: TGTGCCAGCAGCCAAACTAACGGGACTAGATACACCGGGGAGCTGTTTTTT.

This clone was counted many times. The chain recombines TRBV10-3 with TRBJ1-1; no clear D gene. Germline CDR1 is ENHRY and CDR2 is SYGVKD. Trimming pared 1 base from V and 0 bases from J, leaving 6 bases between. The CDR3 loop spans 14 amino acids. CDR3: CAISEWAVNTEAFF. In nucleotides, the CDR3 is TGTGCCATCAGTGAGTGGGCAGTGAACACTGAAGCTTTCTTT.

The gene calls are TRBV4-3 and TRBJ1-1, with D perhaps TRBD1 (5 bases). Germline lookup yields CDR1 LGHNA and CDR2 YSLEER. This CDR3 is 16 amino acids long. V was clipped by 4 bases and J by 0 bases, with 15 bases between them. Here the CDR3 reads CASSPLTTAMNTEAFF. The CDR3 DNA is TGCGCCAGCAGCCCACTGACGACAGCCATGAACACTGAAGCTTTCTTT.

This clone was detected once. CDR3 sequence reads: CASSAPFGTGSSEAFF. The DNA of the CDR3 is TGTGCCAGCAGTGCCCCGTTTGGGACAGGGTCCTCTGAAGCTTTCTTT. The chain is built from TRBV28 and TRBJ1-1; 9 nucleotides match TRBD1. The V segment lost 5 bases and the J segment 6 bases; nucleotides outside the gene matches: 13. This CDR3 has 16 residues. CDR1 and CDR2 (germline): MDHEN, SYDVKM. Full variable domain (outside the CDR3, taken from reference TRBV28 and TRBJ1-1): DVKVTQSSRYLVKRTGEKVFLECVQDMDHENMFWYRQDPGLGLRLIYFSYDVKMKEKGDIPEGYSVSREKKERFSLILESASTNQTSMYLCASSAPFGTGSSEAFFGQGTRLTVV.

The chain employs TRBV27 and TRBJ1-2, with 7 bases aligning to TRBD1. From germline, CDR1 is MNHEY and CDR2 SMNVEV (reference sequence). CDR3 length: 15 residues. V lost 5 bases to trimming and J lost 6 bases; unmatched junction nucleotides: 12. As DNA, the CDR3 is TGTGCCAGCAGTACGATACAGGGGCGAGTCGATGGCTACACCTTC. Encoded protein: CASSTIQGRVDGYTF.

The V call is TRBV30, the J call TRBJ2-1; D not resolved. The CDR3 contains 12 residues. The V end lost 4 bases, the J end lost 6 bases, and 10 bases lay between the germline ends. Germline V gene data show CDR1 as GTSNPN and CDR2 as SVGIG (reference sequence). The CDR3 DNA follows: TGTGCCTGGACAGTTTCGGGCAATGAGCAGTTCTTC. Its protein is CAWTVSGNEQFF.

The rearrangement links TRBV6-5 to TRBJ2-1; tentatively, D is TRBD1 or TRBD2 (5 bases each). The germline V and J ends were trimmed by 8 bases and 0 bases, with 14 bases remaining between them. CDR3 length equals 15 residues. Germline V gene sequence: CDR1 MNHEY, CDR2 SVGAGI. The CDR3 coding sequence is TGTGCCAGCCGCCCGGGACCAAACTCCTACAATGAGCAGTTCTTC. Translated: CASRPGPNSYNEQFF.

This clone was counted between two and nine times. The V call is TRBV6-1, the J call TRBJ2-1, with 10 bases fitting TRBD2. V shed 2 bases and J 13 bases; nucleotides not matched to a gene: 5. CDR3 length: 13 residues. CDR1 and CDR2 from the germline V gene are MNHNS and SASEGT. The CDR3 DNA is TGTGCCAGCAGTGAATCGGGACTAGCGTCTCAGTTCTTC. Encoded protein: CASSESGLASQFF.

V and J are TRBV5-4 and TRBJ2-7, with 12 positions matching TRBD1. Trimming removed 3 bases from V and 2 bases from J; junction bases left unmatched: 3. Germline lookup yields CDR1 SGHNT and CDR2 YYREEE (reference sequence). The CDR3 consists of 15 residues. The CDR3 nucleotides read TGTGCCAGCAGCTGGGGACAGGGGGCACCCTACGAGCAGTACTTC. Its protein is CASSWGQGAPYEQYF.

The chain carries TRBV4-2 and TRBJ2-1, with 11 bases aligning to TRBD2. V shed 1 base, J shed 4 bases, and the junction held 3 bases outside the gene matches. CDR1 LGHNA and CDR2 YNFKEQ come from the germline V gene. The CDR3 length is 16 residues. The chain's CDR3 is CASSQVLAGGYNEQFF. The CDR3, as DNA: TGTGCCAGCAGCCAAGTGCTAGCGGGAGGTTACAATGAGCAGTTCTTC.

The V call is TRBV30, the J call TRBJ2-7; D gene unclear. There are 11 residues in the CDR3. Germline V gene data show CDR1 as GTSNPN and CDR2 as SVGIG (reference sequence). The V gene lost 1 base and the J gene lost 6 bases, with 7 bases spanning the gap. Here the CDR3 DNA reads TGTGCCTGGAGTGGCCGTGGCGAGCAGTACTTC. Protein: CAWSGRGEQYF.

The chain carries TRBV11-2 and TRBJ1-5, with no clear D. The CDR3 consists of 13 residues. In germline, CDR1 is SGHAT, CDR2 FQNNGV. Between the trimmed V and J ends, which lost 2 bases and 2 bases, there was a span of 4 bases. The CDR3 region is CASSLNRNQPQHF. DNA for the CDR3: TGTGCCAGCAGCTTAAACCGCAATCAGCCCCAGCATTTT.